This T cell receptor (beta chain) was found in a study of T cells in Graves' hyperthyroidism and ophthalmopathy. Points from the study as a whole: Blood samples included most of the expanded thyroid clonotypes exceeding 0.001.

Amplified TCR beta CDR3 regions derived from RNA transcripts. The TCR CDR3 first-round RT-PCR relied on the HTBI primer set. TCRdb re-called the multiplex PCR reads with MiXCR, one entry per CDR3 protein. Here the sample spans approximately 620,000 distinct CDR3 sequences, approximately 13% being singletons. About this clonotype itself: As yet, its antigen is unknown.

The germline V gene has CDR1 MGHRA and CDR2 YSYEKL. The CDR3 is made up of 16 amino acids. The ends were cut back, 3 bases at V and 2 bases at J, with 17 bases in the middle. Material: blood. The TCR originated in a woman aged 25 to 39 with Graves' hyperthyroidism that later progressed to Graves' ophthalmopathy. This chain links TRBV4-1 with TRBJ2-7; a possible D gene is TRBD1 (6 bases). In DNA, the CDR3 is TGCGCCAGCAGCCACCCCGGACAGTCTTTTACCTACGAGCAGTACTTC. Protein sequence: CASSHPGQSFTYEQYF.